This T cell receptor beta chain was identified during a study of CD8 T cells in ankylosing spondylitis. Study conclusions and caveats: Reportedly, significant enrichment of disease-linked clones occurred in matched ankylosing spondylitis synovial fluid. Earlier reports found some motif variants in synovial fluid and blood in reactive arthritis. With a CD8+ phenotype, disease-linked clones were relatively rare in peripheral blood. Blood of patients with ankylosing spondylitis appeared to be characterized by a TCR beta motif of several highly homologous variants.

Deletions cut 3 bases from V and 0 bases from J, with 6 bases between. There are 14 residues in the CDR3. In germline, CDR1 is KGHDR, CDR2 SFDVKD. TCR beta libraries were made by quantitative 5'-RACE with molecular barcodes. One entry per CDR3 protein results from TCRdb running MiXCR on the 5' RACE reads. The table has about 540,000 distinct CDR3 sequences, 9.5% to 15% seen once. The sample holds a few counts of this clonotype. Its antigen is undetermined. Sequencing was carried out using blood, either unsorted or a sorted T cell fraction (not recorded which). This clonotype was sampled from a male donor with ankylosing spondylitis. V gene TRBV24-1 combines with J gene TRBJ2-3; no reliable D call. CDR3 sequence: CATSDADSTDTQYF. As DNA, the CDR3 is TGTGCCACCAGTGATGCTGACAGCACAGATACGCAGTATTTT.